This T cell receptor (beta chain) was identified during a study of blood T cell repertoires in COVID-19. On the study more broadly: The United States, Italy and Spain provided the acute and convalescent COVID-19 samples. From T cells, B-cell-depleted T cells, or PBMCs came the material, which was cDNA or gDNA.

V shed 0 bases and J shed 1 base, with 9 bases lying between them. Germline-derived CDR1 and CDR2 are LGHDT and YNNKEL (reference sequence). The CDR3 extends over 15 amino acids. Original analysis: Reference gene primers were amplified, and this amplification served to estimate nucleated cell counts. Measured with immunoSEQ multiplex PCR; TCRdb has only the in-frame clones, and not every one. D and trimming were read from the DNA, whereas the V and J calls and clone size are those reported in that table. The top ten hold roughly 13% of the sample, which has under 35,000 clones, 75% to 90% seen once. V usage is TRBV3-1 (or the pseudogene TRBV3-2) and J usage is TRBJ1-1; no clear D. The sequence was collected from a man between 60 and 75 years old with active COVID-19. Material for sequencing was peripheral blood. The DNA for the CDR3 is TGTGCCAGCAGCCAAGACGGGGTTGGGAACACTGAAGCTTTCTTT. Amino acid sequence: CASSQDGVGNTEAFF.